What follows are 2 T cell receptor beta chains derived from one specimen sequenced in a study of blood T cell repertoires in COVID-19. Libraries were prepared by immunoSEQ multiplex PCR; TCRdb keeps only in-frame clonotypes and omits some of them. This table holds 220,000 or so clones, approximately 88% found once. Specimen: peripheral blood. These receptors were taken from a man aged 60 to 75 who had recovered from COVID-19.

This chain connects TRBV18 to TRBJ2-2; 7 bases match TRBD1. Germline CDR1 is KGHSH and CDR2 is LQKENI. V gave up 6 bases and J gave up 4 bases; unmatched junction bases: 8. The CDR3 runs to 15 residues. The CDR3 DNA follows: TGTGCCAGCTCGGGACAGATTGGAGGCACCGGGGAGCTGTTTTTT. This sequence encodes CASSGQIGGTGELFF. The variable domain in full, completed from reference TRBV18 and TRBJ2-2, reads NAGVMQNPRHLVRRRGQEARLRCSPMKGHSHVYWYRQLPEEGLKFMVYLQKENIIDESGMPKERFSAEFPKEGPSILRIQQVVRGDSAAYFCASSGQIGGTGELFFGEGSRLTVL.

The chain employs TRBV19 and TRBJ2-3, with TRBD1 identical over 7 bases. Unmatched junction bases numbered 7, after V lost 8 bases and J lost 2 bases. Per germline, CDR1 LNHDA and CDR2 SQIVND (reference sequence). The CDR3 runs 14 residues. CDR3 sequence (DNA): TGTGCCAGTGCTCCGACAGGGACCACAGATACGCAGTATTTT. It specifies CASAPTGTTDTQYF.